Following are 3 T cell receptor beta chains from one sample sequenced in a study of blood T cell repertoires in COVID-19. The repertoire was sequenced with immunoSEQ multiplex PCR; TCRdb's copy has only in-frame clones and lacks some. Of tens of thousands of clones listed, around 85% are singletons. The sequencing sample was made of peripheral blood. The receptors were gathered from a man in his sixties or seventies with acute or convalescent COVID-19.

The chain combines TRBV7-9 with TRBJ2-2; a possible D gene is TRBD1 (6 bases). Per the germline V gene, CDR1 is SEHNR and CDR2 is FQNEAQ (reference sequence). This CDR3 is built from 17 residues. Trimming took off 5 bases at V and 0 bases at J, with 16 bases between the two ends. CDR3 DNA sequence: TGTGCCAGCAGCCAAAAAAGGACAGTAACGAACACCGGGGAGCTGTTTTTT. As protein: CASSQKRTVTNTGELFF.

The rearrangement uses TRBV5-1 and TRBJ1-5, with TRBD1 as a possible D gene (6 bases). This CDR3 spans 14 amino acids. The V gene lost 4 bases and the J gene lost 5 bases, with 13 bases spanning the gap. The V gene's germline CDR1 is SGHRS and CDR2 YFSETQ. In nucleotides, the CDR3 is TGCGCCAGCAGCCCCTGGGGGCCAGATCAGCCCCAGCATTTT. This codes for CASSPWGPDQPQHF.

This clone was seen only a few times. The V gene is TRBV28, the J gene TRBJ1-2; TRBD1 is a possible D gene (5 bases). V was shortened by 5 bases and J by 2 bases, with 12 bases between the two germline ends. This CDR3 is built from 14 residues. Germline CDR1 reads MDHEN; CDR2 reads SYDVKM. In DNA, the CDR3 is TGTGCCAGCAGTCTACCCGACAGCAACTATGGCTACACCTTC. Translating gives CASSLPDSNYGYTF.